This entry features one T cell receptor beta chain sequence. The data are from a study of cytomegalovirus exposure and HLA in healthy donors. CDR3 length: 11 residues. In germline, CDR1 is SGHAT, CDR2 FQNNGV. V was clipped by 5 bases and J by 0 bases, with 2 bases between them. PCR employed 60 Vbeta and 13 Jbeta primers. Profiled with immunoSEQ multiplex PCR; TCRdb holds only in-frame clones, not every one. The sample consists of roughly 160,000 clones, around 79% of them appearing once. The origin of this receptor is a middle-aged man in good health and CMV-seronegative. Sequenced sample: PBMCs. The chain links TRBV11-2 to TRBJ2-7; D gene unclear. The CDR3 reads CASSHSYEQYF. As DNA, the CDR3 is TGTGCCAGCAGCCACTCCTACGAGCAGTACTTC.